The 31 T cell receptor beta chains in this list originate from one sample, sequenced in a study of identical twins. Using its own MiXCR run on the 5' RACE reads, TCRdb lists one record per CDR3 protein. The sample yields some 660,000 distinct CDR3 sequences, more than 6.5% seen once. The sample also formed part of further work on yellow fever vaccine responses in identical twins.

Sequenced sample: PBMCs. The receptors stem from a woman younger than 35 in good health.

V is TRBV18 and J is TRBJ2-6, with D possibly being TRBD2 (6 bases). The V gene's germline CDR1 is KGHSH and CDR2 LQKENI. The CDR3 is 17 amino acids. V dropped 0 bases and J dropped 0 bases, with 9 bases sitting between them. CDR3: CASSPPGRSSGANVLTF. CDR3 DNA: TGTGCCAGCTCACCACCGGGGAGGTCCTCTGGGGCCAACGTCCTGACTTTC.

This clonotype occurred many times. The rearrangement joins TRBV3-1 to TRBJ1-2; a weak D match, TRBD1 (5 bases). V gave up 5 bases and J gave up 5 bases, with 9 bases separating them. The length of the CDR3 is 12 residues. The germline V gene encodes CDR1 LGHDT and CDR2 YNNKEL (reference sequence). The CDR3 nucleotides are TGTGCCAGCAGCACACAGGAATATGGCTACACCTTC. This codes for CASSTQEYGYTF.

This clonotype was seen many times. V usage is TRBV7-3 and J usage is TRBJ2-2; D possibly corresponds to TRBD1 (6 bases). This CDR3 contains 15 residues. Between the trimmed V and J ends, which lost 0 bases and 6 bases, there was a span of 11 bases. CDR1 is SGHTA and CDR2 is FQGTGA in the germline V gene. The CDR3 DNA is TGTGCCAGCAGCTTAACTACAGGGTTGGCCGGGGAGCTGTTTTTT. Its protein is CASSLTTGLAGELFF.

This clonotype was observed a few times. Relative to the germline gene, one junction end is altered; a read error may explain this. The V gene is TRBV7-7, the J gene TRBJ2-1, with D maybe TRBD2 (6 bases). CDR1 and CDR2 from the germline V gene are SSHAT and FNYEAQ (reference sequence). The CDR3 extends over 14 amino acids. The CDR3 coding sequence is TGTGCTAGCAGCTCATTAACGGGAGACGATGAGCAGTTCTTC. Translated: CASSSLTGDDEQFF.

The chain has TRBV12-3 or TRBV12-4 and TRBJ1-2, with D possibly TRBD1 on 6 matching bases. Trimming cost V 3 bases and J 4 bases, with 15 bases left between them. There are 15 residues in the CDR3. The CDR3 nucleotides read TGTGCCAGCAGTTTTAGAGGGGGGGCTTCCTATGGCTACACCTTC. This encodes CASSFRGGASYGYTF.

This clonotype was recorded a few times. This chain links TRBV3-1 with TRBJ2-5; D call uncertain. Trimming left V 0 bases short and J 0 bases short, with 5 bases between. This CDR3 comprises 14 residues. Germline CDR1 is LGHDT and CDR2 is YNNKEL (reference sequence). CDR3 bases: TGTGCCAGCAGCCAAGATTTGTACCAAGAGACCCAGTACTTC. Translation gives CASSQDLYQETQYF.

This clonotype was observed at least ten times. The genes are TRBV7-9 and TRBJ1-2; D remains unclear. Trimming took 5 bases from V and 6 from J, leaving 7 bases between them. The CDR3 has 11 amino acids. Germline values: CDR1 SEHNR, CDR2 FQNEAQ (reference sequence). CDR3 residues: CASSPEDGYTF. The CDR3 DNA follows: TGTGCCAGCAGCCCAGAGGATGGCTACACCTTC. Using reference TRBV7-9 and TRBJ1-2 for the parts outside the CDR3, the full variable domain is DTGVSQNPRHKITKRGQNVTFRCDPISEHNRLYWYRQTLGQGPEFLTYFQNEAQLEKSRLLSDRFSAERPKGSFSTLEIQRTEQGDSAMYLCASSPEDGYTFGSGTRLTVV.

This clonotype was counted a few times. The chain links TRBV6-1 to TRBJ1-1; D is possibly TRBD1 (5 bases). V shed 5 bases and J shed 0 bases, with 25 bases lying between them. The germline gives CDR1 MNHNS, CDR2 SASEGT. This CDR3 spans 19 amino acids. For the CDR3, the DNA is TGTGCCAGCAGTAAACGTCCCGGGACCAGGTTCGACGTGAACACTGAAGCTTTCTTT. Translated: CASSKRPGTRFDVNTEAFF.

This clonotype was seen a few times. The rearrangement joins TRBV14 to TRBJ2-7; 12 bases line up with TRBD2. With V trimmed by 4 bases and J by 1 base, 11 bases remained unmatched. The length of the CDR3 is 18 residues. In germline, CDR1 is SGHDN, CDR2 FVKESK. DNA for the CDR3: TGTGCCAGCAGCCCCGGCCTGGGACTAGCGGGTTTTTCCTACGAGCAGTACTTC. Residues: CASSPGLGLAGFSYEQYF.

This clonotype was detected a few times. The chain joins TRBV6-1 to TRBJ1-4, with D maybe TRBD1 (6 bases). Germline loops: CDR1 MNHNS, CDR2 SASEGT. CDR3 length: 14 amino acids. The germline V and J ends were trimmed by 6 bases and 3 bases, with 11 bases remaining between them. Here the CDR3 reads CASRNGGPNEKLFF. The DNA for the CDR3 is TGTGCCAGCAGGAACGGGGGCCCTAATGAAAAACTGTTTTTT.

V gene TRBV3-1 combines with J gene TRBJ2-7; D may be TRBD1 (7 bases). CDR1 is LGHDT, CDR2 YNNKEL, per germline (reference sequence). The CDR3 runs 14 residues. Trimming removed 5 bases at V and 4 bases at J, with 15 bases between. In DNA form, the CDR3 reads TGTGCCAGCAGCGGAGGAGGGGGCAAGTACGAGCAGTACTTC. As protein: CASSGGGGKYEQYF.

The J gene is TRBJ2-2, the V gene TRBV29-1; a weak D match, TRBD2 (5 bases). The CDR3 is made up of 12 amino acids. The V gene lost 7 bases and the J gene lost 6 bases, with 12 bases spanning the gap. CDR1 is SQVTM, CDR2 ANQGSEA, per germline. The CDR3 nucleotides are TGCAGCGCCCCGGGGTTCGCCGGGGAGCTGTTTTTT. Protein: CSAPGFAGELFF.

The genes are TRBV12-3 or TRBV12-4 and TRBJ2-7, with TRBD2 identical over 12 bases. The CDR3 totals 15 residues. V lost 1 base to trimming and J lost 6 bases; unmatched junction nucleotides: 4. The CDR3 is CASSLGLAGVFEQYF. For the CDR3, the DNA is TGTGCCAGCAGTTTAGGACTAGCGGGAGTCTTCGAGCAGTACTTC.

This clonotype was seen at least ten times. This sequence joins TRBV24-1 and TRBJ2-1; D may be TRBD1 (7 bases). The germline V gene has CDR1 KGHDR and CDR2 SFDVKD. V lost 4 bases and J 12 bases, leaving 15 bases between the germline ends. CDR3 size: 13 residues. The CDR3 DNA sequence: TGTGCCACCAGTGAACTCGACAGGGAGGCGCAGTTCTTC. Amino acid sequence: CATSELDREAQFF.

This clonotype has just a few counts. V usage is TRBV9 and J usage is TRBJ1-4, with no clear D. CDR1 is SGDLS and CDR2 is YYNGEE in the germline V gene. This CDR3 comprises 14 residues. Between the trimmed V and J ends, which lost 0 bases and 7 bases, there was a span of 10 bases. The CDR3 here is CASSVGLRGEKLFF. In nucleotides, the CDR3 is TGTGCCAGCAGCGTAGGTCTGCGTGGTGAAAAACTGTTTTTT.

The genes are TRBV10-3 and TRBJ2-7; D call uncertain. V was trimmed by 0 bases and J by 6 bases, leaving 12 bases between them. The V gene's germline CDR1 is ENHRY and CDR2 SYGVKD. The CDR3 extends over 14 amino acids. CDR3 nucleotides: TGTGCCATCAGTGAGTCGAATTCGGTTAGCGAGCAGTACTTC. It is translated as CAISESNSVSEQYF.

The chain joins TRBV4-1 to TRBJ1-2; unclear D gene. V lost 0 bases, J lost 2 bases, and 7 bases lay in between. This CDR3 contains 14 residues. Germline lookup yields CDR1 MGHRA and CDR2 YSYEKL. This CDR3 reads CASSQDAENYGYTF. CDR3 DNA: TGCGCCAGCAGCCAAGATGCAGAAAACTATGGCTACACCTTC.

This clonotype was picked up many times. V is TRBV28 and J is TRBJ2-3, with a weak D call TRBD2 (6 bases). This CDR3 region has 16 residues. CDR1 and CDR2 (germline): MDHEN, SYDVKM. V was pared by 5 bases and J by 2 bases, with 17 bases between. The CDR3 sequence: CASSPRGIGTTDTQYF. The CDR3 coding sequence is TGTGCCAGCAGTCCTCGCGGGATCGGGACCACAGATACGCAGTATTTT.

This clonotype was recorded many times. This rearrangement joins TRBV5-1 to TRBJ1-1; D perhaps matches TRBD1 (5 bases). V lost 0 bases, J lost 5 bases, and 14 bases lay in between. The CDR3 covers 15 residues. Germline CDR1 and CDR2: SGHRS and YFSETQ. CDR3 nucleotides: TGCGCCAGCAGCTTGGAAGAGCCAGGGAGGACTGAAGCTTTCTTT. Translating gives CASSLEEPGRTEAFF.

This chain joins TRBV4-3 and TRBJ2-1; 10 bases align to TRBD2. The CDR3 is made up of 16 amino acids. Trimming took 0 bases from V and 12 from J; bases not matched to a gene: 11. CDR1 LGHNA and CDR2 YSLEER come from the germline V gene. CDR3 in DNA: TGCGCCAGCAGCCAAGATCAAGCTAGCGGGAGTTTCAGGCAGTTCTTC. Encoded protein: CASSQDQASGSFRQFF.

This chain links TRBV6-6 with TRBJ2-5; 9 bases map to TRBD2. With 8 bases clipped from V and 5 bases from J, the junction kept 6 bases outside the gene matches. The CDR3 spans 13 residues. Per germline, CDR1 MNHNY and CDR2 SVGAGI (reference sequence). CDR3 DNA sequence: TGTGCCAGCTTTAGCGGGAGTTGGGAGACCCAGTACTTC. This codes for CASFSGSWETQYF.

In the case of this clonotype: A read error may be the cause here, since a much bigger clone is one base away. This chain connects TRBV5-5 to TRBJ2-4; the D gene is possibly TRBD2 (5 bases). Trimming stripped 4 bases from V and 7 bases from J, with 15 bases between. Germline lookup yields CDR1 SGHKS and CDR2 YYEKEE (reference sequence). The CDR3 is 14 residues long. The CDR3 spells CASSPGILGNIQYF. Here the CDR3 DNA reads TGTGCCAGCAGCCCCGGGATCTTGGGGAACATTCAGTACTTC.

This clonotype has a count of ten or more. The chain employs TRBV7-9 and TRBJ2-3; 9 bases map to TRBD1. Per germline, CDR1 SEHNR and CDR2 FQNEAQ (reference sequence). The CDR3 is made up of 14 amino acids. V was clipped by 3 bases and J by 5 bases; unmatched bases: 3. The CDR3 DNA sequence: TGTGCCAGCAGCTTGACAGGGGGGCGAGATACGCAGTATTTT. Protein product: CASSLTGGRDTQYF. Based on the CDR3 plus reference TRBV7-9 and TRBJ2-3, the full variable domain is DTGVSQNPRHKITKRGQNVTFRCDPISEHNRLYWYRQTLGQGPEFLTYFQNEAQLEKSRLLSDRFSAERPKGSFSTLEIQRTEQGDSAMYLCASSLTGGRDTQYFGPGTRLTVL.

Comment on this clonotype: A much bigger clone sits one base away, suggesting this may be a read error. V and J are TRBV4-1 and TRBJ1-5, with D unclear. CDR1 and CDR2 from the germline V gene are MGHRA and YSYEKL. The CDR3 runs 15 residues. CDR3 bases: TGCGCCAGCTGCCAAGTTCCGGGGAGCAATCAGCCCCAGCATTTT. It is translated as CASCQVPGSNQPQHF.

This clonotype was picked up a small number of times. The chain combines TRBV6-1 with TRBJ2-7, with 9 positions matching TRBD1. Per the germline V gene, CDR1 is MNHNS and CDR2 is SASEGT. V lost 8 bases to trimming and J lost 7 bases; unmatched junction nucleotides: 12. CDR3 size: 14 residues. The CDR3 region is CASRSSGTGKEQYF. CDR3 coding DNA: TGTGCCAGCCGATCCTCCGGGACAGGGAAAGAGCAGTACTTC.

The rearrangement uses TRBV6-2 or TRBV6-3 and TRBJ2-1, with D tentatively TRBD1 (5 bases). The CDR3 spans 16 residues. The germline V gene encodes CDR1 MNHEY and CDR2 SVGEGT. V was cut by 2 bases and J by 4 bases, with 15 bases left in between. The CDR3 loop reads CASSYVGQGRYNEQFF. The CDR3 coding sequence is TGTGCCAGCAGTTACGTAGGGCAGGGCCGGTACAATGAGCAGTTCTTC.

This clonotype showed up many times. The CDR3 region has the DNA TGCAGTCAAACGCAAGACCCCGTGAACACTGAAGCTTTCTTT. Translating gives CSQTQDPVNTEAFF. This chain joins TRBV20-1 and TRBJ1-1; D is ambiguous. The CDR3 runs to 14 residues. Trimming removed 8 bases from V and 0 bases from J, with 16 bases in between. Germline CDR1 is DFQATT and CDR2 is SNEGSKA (reference sequence).

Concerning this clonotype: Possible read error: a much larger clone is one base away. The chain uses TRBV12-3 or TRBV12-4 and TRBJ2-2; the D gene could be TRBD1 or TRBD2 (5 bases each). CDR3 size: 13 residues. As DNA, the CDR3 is TGTGCCAGCGGGGACCCAAACACCCGGGAGCTGTTTTTT. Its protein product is CASGDPNTRELFF.

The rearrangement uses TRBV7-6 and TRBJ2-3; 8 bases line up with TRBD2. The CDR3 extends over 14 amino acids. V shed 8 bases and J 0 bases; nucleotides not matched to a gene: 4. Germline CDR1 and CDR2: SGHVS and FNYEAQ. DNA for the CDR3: TGTGCCAGCGGTATAGCGGGGAGCACAGATACGCAGTATTTT. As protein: CASGIAGSTDTQYF. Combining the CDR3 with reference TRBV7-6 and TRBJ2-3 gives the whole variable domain GAGVSQSPRYKVTKRGQDVALRCDPISGHVSLYWYRQALGQGPEFLTYFNYEAQQDKSGLPNDRFSAERPEGSISTLTIQRTEQRDSAMYRCASGIAGSTDTQYFGPGTRLTVL.

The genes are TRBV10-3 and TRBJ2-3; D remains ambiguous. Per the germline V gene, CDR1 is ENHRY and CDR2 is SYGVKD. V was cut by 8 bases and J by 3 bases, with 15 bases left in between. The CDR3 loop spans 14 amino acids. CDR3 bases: TGTGCCATCGGTCGCTCGGAGTATACAGATACGCAGTATTTT. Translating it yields CAIGRSEYTDTQYF.

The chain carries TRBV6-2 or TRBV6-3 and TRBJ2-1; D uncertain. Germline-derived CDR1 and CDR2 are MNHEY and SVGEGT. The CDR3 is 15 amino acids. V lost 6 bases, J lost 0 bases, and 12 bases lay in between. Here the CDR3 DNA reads TGTGCCAGCAGCCTCCCTCGTACCTCCTACAATGAGCAGTTCTTC. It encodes CASSLPRTSYNEQFF.